These 25 T cell receptor beta chains share one sample of origin, sequenced in a study of blood T cell repertoires in COVID-19. Assay: immunoSEQ multiplex PCR; the TCRdb copy retains only in-frame clones and omits some. The profile shows under 200,000 clones, around 74% of them singletons. The sequenced sample consisted of peripheral blood. The source is a woman aged 55-75 years with COVID-19, enrolled during active disease.

The genes are TRBV28 and TRBJ2-4, with 7 bases fitting TRBD2. After removal of 7 bases from V and 10 bases from J, the junction contained 10 bases not matched to a gene. Germline-derived CDR1 and CDR2 are MDHEN and SYDVKM. This CDR3 has 13 amino acids. The CDR3 region has the DNA TGTGCCAGCACCCAGGGAGGGCTAAGGATTCAGTACTTC. Amino acid sequence: CASTQGGLRIQYF. Looking up the rest from reference TRBV28 and TRBJ2-4 gives the full variable domain: DVKVTQSSRYLVKRTGEKVFLECVQDMDHENMFWYRQDPGLGLRLIYFSYDVKMKEKGDIPEGYSVSREKKERFSLILESASTNQTSMYLCASTQGGLRIQYFGAGTRLSVL.

V and J are TRBV2 and TRBJ1-5, with D unresolved. From germline, CDR1 is SNHLY and CDR2 FYNNEI. V was pared by 0 bases and J by 1 base, with 4 bases between. This CDR3 is built from 14 residues. The CDR3 region has the DNA TGTGCCAGCAGTGAAGCGCGAAGCAATCAGCCCCAGCATTTT. The encoded protein is CASSEARSNQPQHF. The whole variable domain, filled in from reference TRBV2 and TRBJ1-5, reads EPEVTQTPSHQVTQMGQEVILRCVPISNHLYFYWYRQILGQKVEFLVSFYNNEISEKSEIFDDQFSVERPDGSNFTLKIRSTKLEDSAMYFCASSEARSNQPQHFGDGTRLSIL.

The chain couples TRBV4-3 to TRBJ2-1; 10 bases map to TRBD1. V lost 3 bases and J lost 6; bases outside the gene matches: 5. This CDR3 is 15 amino acids long. Germline V CDR1 and CDR2: LGHNA, YSLEER. CDR3 sequence: CASSHKRTGGNEQFF. Here the CDR3 DNA reads TGCGCCAGCAGCCATAAAAGGACAGGGGGCAATGAGCAGTTCTTC.

The rearrangement links TRBV7-2 to TRBJ1-1; D uncertain. Between the trimmed V and J ends, which lost 0 bases and 2 bases, there was a span of 7 bases. Germline V gene lookup returns CDR1 SGHTA and CDR2 FQGNSA. The CDR3 has 14 residues. The CDR3 region is CASSLARINTEAFF. The CDR3, as DNA: TGTGCCAGCAGCTTAGCGCGCATCAACACTGAAGCTTTCTTT.

This clone was picked up many times. The chain recombines TRBV28 with TRBJ2-1, with a possible D match to TRBD2 (6 bases). The length of the CDR3 is 15 residues. The V gene lost 6 bases and the J gene lost 2 bases, with 14 bases spanning the gap. Per germline, CDR1 MDHEN and CDR2 SYDVKM. CDR3 loop: CASRPGLATYNEQFF. CDR3 nucleotides: TGTGCCAGCAGACCGGGACTCGCTACCTACAATGAGCAGTTCTTC.

The V and J genes are TRBV15 and TRBJ1-6; 7 bases map to TRBD1. The germline CDR1 and CDR2 sequences are LNHNV and YYDKDF (reference sequence). Unmatched junction bases numbered 4, after V lost 0 bases and J lost 8 bases. The CDR3 loop spans 15 amino acids. CDR3 in amino acids: CATSRDRQGDSPLHF. DNA of the CDR3: TGTGCCACCAGCAGAGATAGGCAGGGGGATTCACCCCTCCACTTT.

This chain uses TRBV11-3 with TRBJ1-3, with TRBD1 identical over 7 bases. The CDR3 consists of 15 residues. Unmatched junction bases numbered 7, after V lost 6 bases and J lost 2 bases. Germline assignment: CDR1 SGHNT and CDR2 YENEEA. The CDR3 DNA is TGTGCCAGCAGATATACGACAGGGACTGGAAACACCATATATTTT. Amino acids: CASRYTTGTGNTIYF.

V is TRBV5-1 and J is TRBJ2-3, with TRBD2 matching 11 bases. Trimming cost V 0 bases and J 6 bases; bases outside gene matches: 6. Germline V lookup: CDR1 SGHRS, CDR2 YFSETQ. CDR3 length equals 16 residues. The CDR3 sequence: CASSLALAGGSDTQYF. The DNA of the CDR3 is TGCGCCAGCAGCTTGGCCTTAGCGGGGGGGAGTGATACGCAGTATTTT.

This chain connects TRBV5-5 to TRBJ2-5; 16 nucleotides line up with TRBD2. The germline gives CDR1 SGHKS, CDR2 YYEKEE (reference sequence). After removal of 6 bases from V and 4 bases from J, the junction contained 12 bases not matched to a gene. The CDR3 spans 18 residues. The CDR3 here is CASTSGLAGGPARETQYF. The CDR3 DNA follows: TGTGCCAGCACCTCGGGACTAGCGGGAGGGCCGGCCCGAGAGACCCAGTACTTC.

This chain joins TRBV5-4 and TRBJ2-5; 7 positions agree with TRBD2. Germline V gene lookup returns CDR1 SGHNT and CDR2 YYREEE (reference sequence). V dropped 4 bases and J dropped 3; count of bases not matched to a gene: 6. This CDR3 contains 14 residues. The CDR3 loop is CASSNSGYEETQYF. CDR3 DNA sequence: TGTGCCAGCAGCAATAGCGGGTACGAAGAGACCCAGTACTTC.

The rearrangement joins TRBV28 to TRBJ2-3, with 7 positions matching TRBD1. Trimming took 2 bases from V and 4 from J; bases not matched to a gene: 0. The germline CDR1 and CDR2 sequences are MDHEN and SYDVKM. This CDR3 is 13 amino acids long. The CDR3 sequence is CASSLRGPDTQYF. DNA for the CDR3: TGTGCCAGCAGTTTAAGGGGGCCAGATACGCAGTATTTT.

The chain couples TRBV7-2 to TRBJ1-1; D ambiguous. Trimming pared 5 bases from V and 3 bases from J, leaving 19 bases between. The V gene's germline CDR1 is SGHTA and CDR2 FQGNSA. The CDR3 runs to 16 residues. CDR3 DNA sequence: TGTGCCAGCAGCCCCCGCCCCCGTCCGGACTACACTGAAGCTTTCTTT. Protein product: CASSPRPRPDYTEAFF.

The J gene is TRBJ1-6, the V gene TRBV19; D is unclear. This CDR3 comprises 16 residues. CDR1 is LNHDA, CDR2 SQIVND, per germline (reference sequence). Between the trimmed V and J ends, which lost 7 bases and 7 bases, there was a span of 20 bases. Here the CDR3 reads CASTLRPGLGNSPLHF. As DNA, the CDR3 is TGTGCCAGTACCCTCAGACCCGGACTAGGAAATTCACCCCTCCACTTT. Based on the CDR3 plus reference TRBV19 and TRBJ1-6, the full variable domain is DGGITQSPKYLFRKEGQNVTLSCEQNLNHDAMYWYRQDPGQGLRLIYYSQIVNDFQKGDIAEGYSVSREKKESFPLTVTSAQKNPTAFYLCASTLRPGLGNSPLHFGNGTRLTVT.

The chain is built from TRBV28 and TRBJ1-6, with D possibly matching TRBD1 (5 bases). There are 15 residues in the CDR3. The V gene lost 8 bases and the J gene lost 4 bases, with 15 bases spanning the gap. Germline V gives CDR1 MDHEN, CDR2 SYDVKM. The DNA for the CDR3 is TGTGCCAGCCTAACCCTAAGGGGTTATAATTCACCCCTCCACTTT. Translating gives CASLTLRGYNSPLHF.

The chain carries TRBV6-4 and TRBJ2-3; weak D call: TRBD2 (6 bases). The V and J ends lost 6 bases and 2 bases respectively, with 9 bases between them. The germline V gene has CDR1 MRHNA and CDR2 SNTAGT. There are 13 residues in the CDR3. In DNA form, the CDR3 reads TGTGCCAGCAGCCGGGACTTCACAGATACGCAGTATTTT. Translating it yields CASSRDFTDTQYF.

The chain uses TRBV5-1 and TRBJ1-2, with 7 bases fitting TRBD1. The V and J ends lost 2 bases and 6 bases, in that order; junction bases with no gene match: 4. The length of the CDR3 is 13 residues. The germline gives CDR1 SGHRS, CDR2 YFSETQ. For the CDR3, the DNA is TGCGCCAGCAGCTTAAGACAGGGAAATGGCTACACCTTC. Residues: CASSLRQGNGYTF.

This clone has only a few counts. V and J are TRBV6-6 and TRBJ1-1; D is perhaps TRBD1 (5 bases). Germline CDR1 is MNHNY and CDR2 is SVGAGI (reference sequence). The V gene lost 4 bases and the J gene lost 4 bases, with 10 bases spanning the gap. This CDR3 spans 13 amino acids. Here the CDR3 reads CASSSIGGTEAFF. CDR3 nucleotides: TGTGCCAGCAGTTCCATCGGGGGCACTGAAGCTTTCTTT.

This clone was seen a few times. The chain employs TRBV5-1 and TRBJ2-7; 11 positions agree with TRBD2. V lost 2 bases, J lost 3 bases, and 4 bases stayed unmatched. Germline V gives CDR1 SGHRS, CDR2 YFSETQ. This CDR3 is built from 15 residues. CDR3 bases: TGCGCCAGCAGCTTTCTAGCGGGAGGCGACTACGAGCAGTACTTC. Protein product: CASSFLAGGDYEQYF.

The rearrangement joins TRBV5-1 to TRBJ1-6, with 9 bases fitting TRBD1. The CDR3 is 14 residues long. V was pared by 4 bases and J by 7 bases, with 3 bases of the junction left unmatched. Germline CDR1 and CDR2: SGHRS and YFSETQ. CDR3 residues: CASSLGQGNSPLHF. Written as DNA, the CDR3 is TGCGCCAGCAGCCTGGGACAGGGAAATTCACCCCTCCACTTT.

This chain joins TRBV27 and TRBJ1-5; 12 bases match TRBD1. V lost 2 bases, J lost 3 bases, and 5 bases stayed unmatched. There are 17 residues in the CDR3. In germline, CDR1 is MNHEY, CDR2 SMNVEV (reference sequence). CDR3 coding DNA: TGTGCCAGCAGTTTACTGGGACAGGGGGCCGACAATCAGCCCCAGCATTTT. Protein sequence: CASSLLGQGADNQPQHF.

The V call is TRBV27, the J call TRBJ2-5; 10 bases align to TRBD2. Germline V gives CDR1 MNHEY, CDR2 SMNVEV (reference sequence). After removal of 0 bases from V and 2 bases from J, the junction contained 3 bases not matched to a gene. The length of the CDR3 is 16 residues. In nucleotides, the CDR3 is TGTGCCAGCAGTTTATCGATTAGCGGGGGGCAAGAGACCCAGTACTTC. Its translation is CASSLSISGGQETQYF.

CDR3 nucleotide sequence: TGCGCCAGCAGCTTGGCAGGGACAGAGGATTCACCCCTCCACTTT. Its protein is CASSLAGTEDSPLHF. The chain combines TRBV5-1 with TRBJ1-6; TRBD1 matches at 7 bases. Germline CDR1 and CDR2: SGHRS and YFSETQ. V gave up 0 bases and J gave up 8 bases; unmatched junction bases: 5. The CDR3 totals 15 residues. Using reference TRBV5-1 and TRBJ1-6 for the parts outside the CDR3, the full variable domain is KAGVTQTPRYLIKTRGQQVTLSCSPISGHRSVSWYQQTPGQGLQFLFEYFSETQRNKGNFPGRFSGRQFSNSRSEMNVSTLELGDSALYLCASSLAGTEDSPLHFGNGTRLTVT.

In its sample, this clone was seen a few times. V and J are TRBV14 and TRBJ2-7, with a weak D call TRBD1 (6 bases). Deletions cut 0 bases from V and 2 bases from J, with 17 bases between. CDR1 is SGHDN and CDR2 is FVKESK in the germline V gene. The CDR3 contains 17 residues. The CDR3 here is CASSQDVVGDNTYEQYF. The CDR3 DNA follows: TGTGCCAGCAGCCAAGATGTCGTGGGGGACAACACCTACGAGCAGTACTTC.

This sequence joins TRBV28 and TRBJ1-2; no definite D call. Deletions cut 3 bases from V and 1 base from J, with 18 bases between. The CDR3 covers 17 residues. Germline-derived CDR1 and CDR2 are MDHEN and SYDVKM. The CDR3 loop is CASSLLAGGVGNYGYTF. CDR3 DNA sequence: TGTGCCAGCAGTTTGCTGGCAGGCGGGGTGGGTAACTATGGCTACACCTTC.

This chain connects TRBV19 to TRBJ2-3; TRBD2 might be the D (7 bases). Trimming pared 9 bases from V and 7 bases from J, leaving 20 bases between. Looked up from germline, CDR1 is LNHDA and CDR2 is SQIVND (reference sequence). CDR3 size: 14 residues. The CDR3 bases are TGTGCCAGCCACCCCCGGGGGGCGGGGAATACGCAGTATTTT. Translating gives CASHPRGAGNTQYF.